This T cell receptor (beta chain) was sequenced in a study of shared clonotypes between healthy human individuals. Recent acute infections and vaccinations were absent in the healthy HIV-negative adult donors. CD4+ cells were split into CD45RA+ naive and CD45RA-negative memory subsets. V gave up 6 bases and J gave up 7 bases, with 9 bases separating them. This CDR3 spans 11 amino acids. Germline CDR1 is MNHNS and CDR2 is SASEGT. Generated by immunoSEQ multiplex PCR, the TCRdb table keeps only in-frame clones and is missing some. Altogether 2 million to 2.5 million clones are present, roughly 94% being singletons, with the ten largest covering around 0.13%.

Sequenced: naive CD4+ T cells sorted from blood. This sample's subset: CD45RA+ positively selected. The chain employs TRBV6-1 and TRBJ1-1; a weak D match, TRBD1 (6 bases). The clonotype originates from a man younger than 35 in good health. CDR3 DNA: TGTGCCAGCAGACAGGGTGGTGAAGCTTTCTTT. Its translation: CASRQGGEAFF.